This TCR beta chain was obtained from a study of T cells in women clearing cervical HPV infection. Whole-study context: Controls' single incident HPV16 infection cleared within 12 months without precancer. Case blood drawn at lesion detection; control blood after infection cleared. Findings and limits, study-wide: Each sample's T-cell count was unknown, possibly confounding richness. Controls had more TRBV6-7 (about 0.15%) than cases (about 0.11%).

A word on this clone: Its specificity is unknown. The missing CDR3 end, 3 residues past where the read stops, is filled in from the germline J gene.

The repertoire was sequenced with immunoSEQ multiplex PCR; TCRdb's copy has only in-frame clones and lacks some. The sample totals some 30,000 clones. The CDR3 totals 13 residues. CDR1 and CDR2 (germline): KGHDR, SFDVKD. V was clipped by 6 bases and J by 3 bases; unmatched bases: 2. The sequenced sample was blood buffy coat. This chain joins TRBV24-1 and TRBJ2-3; the match to TRBD1 covers 7 bases. The receptor comes from a woman between 18 and 70 years old with a cervical HPV16 infection that either progressed to CIN3+ or cleared (not recorded which). The covered CDR3 bases are TGTGCCACCAGTCGGGACAGTACAGATACG. It specifies CATSRDSTDT. The CDR3 in full is CATSRDSTDTQYF.